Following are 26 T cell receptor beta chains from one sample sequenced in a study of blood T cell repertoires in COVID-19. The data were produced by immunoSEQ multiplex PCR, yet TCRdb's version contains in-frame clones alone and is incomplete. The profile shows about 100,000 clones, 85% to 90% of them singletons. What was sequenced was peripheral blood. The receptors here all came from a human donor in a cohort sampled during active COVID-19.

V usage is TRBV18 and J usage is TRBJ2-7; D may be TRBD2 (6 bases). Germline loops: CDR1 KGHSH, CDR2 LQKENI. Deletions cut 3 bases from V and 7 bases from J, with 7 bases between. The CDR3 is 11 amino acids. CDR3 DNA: TGTGCCAGCTCACCGGGGAGGGAGCAGTACTTC. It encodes CASSPGREQYF.

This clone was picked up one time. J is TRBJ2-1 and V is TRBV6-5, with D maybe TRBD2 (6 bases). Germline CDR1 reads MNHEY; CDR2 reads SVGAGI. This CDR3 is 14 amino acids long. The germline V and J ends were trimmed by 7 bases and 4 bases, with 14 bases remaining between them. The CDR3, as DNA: TGTGCCAGCAAAAGTGGGGGGTTTTACAATGAGCAGTTCTTC. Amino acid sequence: CASKSGGFYNEQFF.

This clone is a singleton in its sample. The CDR3 nucleotides are TGCAGCGGCACCCACGGGGGGGGCTACACCTTC. Its protein product is CSGTHGGGYTF. This chain connects TRBV29-1 to TRBJ1-2; D possibly corresponds to TRBD1 (5 bases). Germline V CDR1 and CDR2: SQVTM, ANQGSEA. The CDR3 is made up of 11 amino acids. Trimming stripped 7 bases from V and 8 bases from J, with 14 bases between.

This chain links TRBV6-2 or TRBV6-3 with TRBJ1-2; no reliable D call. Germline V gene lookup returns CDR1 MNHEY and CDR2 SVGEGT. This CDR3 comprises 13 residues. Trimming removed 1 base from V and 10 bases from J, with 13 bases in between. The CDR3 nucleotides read TGTGCCAGCAGTTACTTGGAGGCAGTTGACTACACCTTC. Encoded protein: CASSYLEAVDYTF.

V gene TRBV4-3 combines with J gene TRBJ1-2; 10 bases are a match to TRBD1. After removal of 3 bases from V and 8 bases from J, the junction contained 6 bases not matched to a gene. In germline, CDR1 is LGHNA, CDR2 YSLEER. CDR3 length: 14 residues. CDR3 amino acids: CASSQTGGAGGYTF. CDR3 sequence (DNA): TGCGCCAGCAGCCAGACAGGGGGCGCGGGAGGCTACACCTTC.

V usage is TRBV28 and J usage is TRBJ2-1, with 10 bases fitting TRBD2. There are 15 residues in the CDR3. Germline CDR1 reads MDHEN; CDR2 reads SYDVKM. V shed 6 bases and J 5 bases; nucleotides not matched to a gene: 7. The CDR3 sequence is CASRQLAGFNNEQFF. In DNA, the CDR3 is TGTGCCAGCAGACAACTAGCGGGATTCAACAATGAGCAGTTCTTC.

Written as DNA, the CDR3 is TGTGCCAGCAGCTTCACAGGGTTCGGAGGCTACACCTTC. This codes for CASSFTGFGGYTF. The chain has TRBV5-6 and TRBJ1-2, with D possibly matching TRBD1 (6 bases). Trimming removed 2 bases from V and 8 bases from J, with 13 bases in between. This CDR3 has 13 residues. Looked up from germline, CDR1 is SGHDT and CDR2 is YYEEEE.

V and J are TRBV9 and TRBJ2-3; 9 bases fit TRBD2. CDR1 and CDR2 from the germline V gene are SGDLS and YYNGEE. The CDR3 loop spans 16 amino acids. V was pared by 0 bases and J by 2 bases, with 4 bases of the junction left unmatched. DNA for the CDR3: TGTGCCAGCAGCGTAGGGGCTAGCGGGGTCACAGATACGCAGTATTTT. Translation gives CASSVGASGVTDTQYF.

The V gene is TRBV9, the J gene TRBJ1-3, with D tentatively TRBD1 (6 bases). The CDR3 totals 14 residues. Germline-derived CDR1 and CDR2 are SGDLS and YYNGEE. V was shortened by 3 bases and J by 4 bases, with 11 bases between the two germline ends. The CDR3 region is CASSADSNGNTIYF. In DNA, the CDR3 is TGTGCCAGCAGCGCGGACAGTAACGGAAACACCATATATTTT.

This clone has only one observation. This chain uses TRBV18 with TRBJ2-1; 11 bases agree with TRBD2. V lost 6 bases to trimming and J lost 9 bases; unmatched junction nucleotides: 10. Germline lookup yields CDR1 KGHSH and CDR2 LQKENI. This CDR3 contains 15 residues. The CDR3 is CASSRTTSGMAEQFF. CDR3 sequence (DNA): TGTGCCAGCTCCCGCACGACTAGCGGGATGGCTGAGCAGTTCTTC.

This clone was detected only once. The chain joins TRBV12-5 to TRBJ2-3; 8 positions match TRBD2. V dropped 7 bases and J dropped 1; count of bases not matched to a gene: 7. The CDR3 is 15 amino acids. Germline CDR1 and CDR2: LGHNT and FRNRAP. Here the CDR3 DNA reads TGTGCTAGTGACCTCGGGGGGGCCGGCACAGATACGCAGTATTTT. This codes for CASDLGGAGTDTQYF. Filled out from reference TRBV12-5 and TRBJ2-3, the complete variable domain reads DARVTQTPRHKVTEMGQEVTMRCQPILGHNTVFWYRQTMMQGLELLAYFRNRAPLDDSGMPKDRFSAEMPDATLATLKIQPSEPRDSAVYFCASDLGGAGTDTQYFGPGTRLTVL.

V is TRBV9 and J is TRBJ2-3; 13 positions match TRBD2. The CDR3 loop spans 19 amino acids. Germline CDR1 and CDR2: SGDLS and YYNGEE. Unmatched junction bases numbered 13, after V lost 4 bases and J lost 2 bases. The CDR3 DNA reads TGTGCCAGCAGCCCGAGGACTAGCGGGGGATGGACTGTCACAGATACGCAGTATTTT. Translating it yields CASSPRTSGGWTVTDTQYF.

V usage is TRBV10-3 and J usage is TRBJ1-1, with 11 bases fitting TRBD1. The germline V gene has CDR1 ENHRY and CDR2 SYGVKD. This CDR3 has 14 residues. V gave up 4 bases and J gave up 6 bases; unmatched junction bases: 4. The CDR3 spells CAISAGQGASEAFF. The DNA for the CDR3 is TGTGCCATCAGTGCCGGACAGGGGGCCTCTGAAGCTTTCTTT.

In DNA form, the CDR3 reads TGTGCCACCCGGGGGAGAGAAATGTTAGATACGCAGTATTTT. Its protein is CATRGREMLDTQYF. The rearrangement links TRBV2 to TRBJ2-3; tentative D call: TRBD2 (6 bases). The germline V gene encodes CDR1 SNHLY and CDR2 FYNNEI. This CDR3 spans 14 amino acids. V lost 10 bases, J lost 5 bases, and 19 bases lay in between. The variable domain in full, completed from reference TRBV2 and TRBJ2-3, reads EPEVTQTPSHQVTQMGQEVILRCVPISNHLYFYWYRQILGQKVEFLVSFYNNEISEKSEIFDDQFSVERPDGSNFTLKIRSTKLEDSAMYFCATRGREMLDTQYFGPGTRLTVL.

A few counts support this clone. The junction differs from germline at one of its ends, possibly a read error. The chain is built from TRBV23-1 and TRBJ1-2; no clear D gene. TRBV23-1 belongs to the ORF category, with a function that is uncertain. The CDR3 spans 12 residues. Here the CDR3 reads CASGQRNYGYTF. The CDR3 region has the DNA TGCGCCAGCGGTCAGAGGAACTATGGCTACACCTTC.

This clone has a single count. CDR3 protein: CASSTTTLAGVTTDTQYF. CDR3 DNA: TGTGCCAGCAGCACCACTACCCTAGCGGGGGTCACCACAGATACGCAGTATTTT. The chain joins TRBV5-4 to TRBJ2-3, with TRBD2 matching over 10 bases. CDR3 length: 18 amino acids. The germline V gene encodes CDR1 SGHNT and CDR2 YYREEE (reference sequence). Trimming removed 4 bases from V and 2 bases from J; junction bases left unmatched: 13. Together with reference TRBV5-4 and TRBJ2-3, the CDR3 gives the full variable domain: ETGVTQSPTHLIKTRGQQVTLRCSSQSGHNTVSWYQQALGQGPQFIFQYYREEENGRGNFPPRFSGLQFPNYSSELNVNALELDDSALYLCASSTTTLAGVTTDTQYFGPGTRLTVL.

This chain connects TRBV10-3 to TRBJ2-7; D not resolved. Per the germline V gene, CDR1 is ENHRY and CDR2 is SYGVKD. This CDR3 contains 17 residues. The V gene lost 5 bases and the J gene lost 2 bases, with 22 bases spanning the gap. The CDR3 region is CAISPAEVFRPTYEQYF. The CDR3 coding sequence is TGTGCCATCAGTCCGGCCGAGGTTTTTCGGCCCACCTACGAGCAGTACTTC.

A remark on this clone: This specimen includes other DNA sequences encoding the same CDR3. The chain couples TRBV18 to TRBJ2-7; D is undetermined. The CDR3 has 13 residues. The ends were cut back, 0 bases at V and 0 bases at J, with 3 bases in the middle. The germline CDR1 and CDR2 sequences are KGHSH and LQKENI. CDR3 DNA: TGTGCCAGCTCACCACCGAGCTCCTACGAGCAGTACTTC. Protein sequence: CASSPPSSYEQYF. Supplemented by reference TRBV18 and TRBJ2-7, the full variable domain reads NAGVMQNPRHLVRRRGQEARLRCSPMKGHSHVYWYRQLPEEGLKFMVYLQKENIIDESGMPKERFSAEFPKEGPSILRIQQVVRGDSAAYFCASSPPSSYEQYFGPGTRLTVT.

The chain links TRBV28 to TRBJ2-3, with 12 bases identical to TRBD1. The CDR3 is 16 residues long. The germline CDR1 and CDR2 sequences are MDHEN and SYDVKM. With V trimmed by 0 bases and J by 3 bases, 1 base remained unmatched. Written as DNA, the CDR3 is TGTGCCAGCAGTTTATGGGGACAGGGGGCTACAGATACGCAGTATTTT. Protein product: CASSLWGQGATDTQYF.

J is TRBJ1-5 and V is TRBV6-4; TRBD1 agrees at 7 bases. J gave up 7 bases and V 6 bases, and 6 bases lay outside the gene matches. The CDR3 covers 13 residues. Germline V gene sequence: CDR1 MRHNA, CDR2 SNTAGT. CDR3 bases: TGTGCCAGCAGCATACAGGGGAACCAGCCCCAGCATTTT. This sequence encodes CASSIQGNQPQHF.

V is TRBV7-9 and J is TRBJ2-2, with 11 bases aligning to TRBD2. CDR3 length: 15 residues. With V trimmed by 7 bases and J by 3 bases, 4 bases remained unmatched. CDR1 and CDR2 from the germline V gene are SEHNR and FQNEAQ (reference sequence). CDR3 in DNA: TGTGCCAGCAAACTAGCGGGGGCCGACACCGGGGAGCTGTTTTTT. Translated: CASKLAGADTGELFF.

CDR3 protein: CASSPFGGAEAFF. The CDR3 coding sequence is TGTGCCAGCAGCCCGTTTGGGGGGGCTGAAGCTTTCTTT. This chain links TRBV7-3 with TRBJ1-1; D possibly corresponds to TRBD1 (5 bases). The CDR3 contains 13 residues. Per the germline V gene, CDR1 is SGHTA and CDR2 is FQGTGA. The germline V and J ends were trimmed by 5 bases and 6 bases, with 13 bases remaining between them.

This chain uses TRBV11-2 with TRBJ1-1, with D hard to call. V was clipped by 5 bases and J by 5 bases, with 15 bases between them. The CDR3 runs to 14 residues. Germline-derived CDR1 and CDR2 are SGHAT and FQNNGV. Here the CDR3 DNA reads TGTGCCAGCAGCCAAGGGAGTGCGGGAACTGAAGCTTTCTTT. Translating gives CASSQGSAGTEAFF.

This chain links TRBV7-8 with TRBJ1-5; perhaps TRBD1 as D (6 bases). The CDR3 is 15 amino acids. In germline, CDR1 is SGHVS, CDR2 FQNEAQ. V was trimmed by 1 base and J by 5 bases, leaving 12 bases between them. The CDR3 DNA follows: TGTGCCAGCAGCTTAGACAGGGCCCGATATCAGCCCCAGCATTTT. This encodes CASSLDRARYQPQHF.

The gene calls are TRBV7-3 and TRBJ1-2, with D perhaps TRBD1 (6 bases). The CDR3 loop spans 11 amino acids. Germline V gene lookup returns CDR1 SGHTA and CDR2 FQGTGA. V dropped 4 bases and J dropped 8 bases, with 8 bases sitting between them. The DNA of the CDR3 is TGTGCCAGCAGCTCAGGGGTCGGCTACACCTTC. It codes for CASSSGVGYTF.

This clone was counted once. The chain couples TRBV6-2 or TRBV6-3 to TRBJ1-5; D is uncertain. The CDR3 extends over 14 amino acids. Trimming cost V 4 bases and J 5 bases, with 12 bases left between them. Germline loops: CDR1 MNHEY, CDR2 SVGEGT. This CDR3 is CASSSRTGYQPQHF. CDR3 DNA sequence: TGTGCCAGCAGTTCAAGGACGGGGTATCAGCCCCAGCATTTT.